This entry lists 5 T cell receptor beta chains sequenced from one sample in a study of T-cell reconstitution after alpha-beta-depleted transplantation in children. The library targeted TCRbeta and was prepared with unique molecular identifiers. TCRdb fed the PCR reads into MiXCR, producing one record per CDR3 protein. The data contain some 830,000 distinct CDR3 sequences, about 15% of them seen just once; the ten biggest clones take up approximately 4.5%. Sequenced material: PBMCs, mostly from graft donor cells, taken 360 days after TCRalphabeta/CD19-depleted stem cell transplant. These receptors all stem from a male patient younger than 18 who had a stem cell transplant for acute lymphoblastic leukemia, so the T cells may come from the graft donor.

J is TRBJ1-4 and V is TRBV20-1; perhaps TRBD1 as D (5 bases). The CDR3 sequence is 16 residues long. Trimming took off 0 bases at V and 6 bases at J, with 17 bases between the two ends. The germline V gene encodes CDR1 DFQATT and CDR2 SNEGSKA (reference sequence). CDR3 loop: CSARDQGAGKDEKLFF. CDR3 bases: TGCAGTGCTAGAGATCAAGGTGCAGGGAAAGATGAAAAACTGTTTTTT.

CDR3 nucleotides: TGCGCCAGCAGCTTGGAGGAGGAACACTATGGCTACACCTTC. Protein sequence: CASSLEEEHYGYTF. This chain links TRBV5-1 with TRBJ1-2, with D hard to call. The length of the CDR3 is 14 residues. Deletions cut 0 bases from V and 3 bases from J, with 9 bases between. From germline, CDR1 is SGHRS and CDR2 YFSETQ.

This clonotype was observed a few times. The V call is TRBV2, the J call TRBJ2-3; TRBD1 matches 10 bases. CDR1 is SNHLY and CDR2 is FYNNEI in the germline V gene. CDR3 length: 14 amino acids. The J segment lost 1 base and the V segment lost 10 bases, leaving 5 bases of the junction unmatched. The CDR3 nucleotides read TGTGCCACTCGGACAGGGGGTGGCACAGATACGCAGTATTTT. Amino acid sequence: CATRTGGGTDTQYF. The whole variable domain, remainder taken from reference TRBV2 and TRBJ2-3, is EPEVTQTPSHQVTQMGQEVILRCVPISNHLYFYWYRQILGQKVEFLVSFYNNEISEKSEIFDDQFSVERPDGSNFTLKIRSTKLEDSAMYFCATRTGGGTDTQYFGPGTRLTVL.

This chain joins TRBV18 and TRBJ2-4; D is uncertain. Germline CDR1 reads KGHSH; CDR2 reads LQKENI. The CDR3 totals 16 residues. V dropped 0 bases and J dropped 0 bases, with 9 bases sitting between them. The DNA of the CDR3 is TGTGCCAGCTCACCACCGGAAGACTTAGCCAAAAACATTCAGTACTTC. Translating gives CASSPPEDLAKNIQYF.

The chain has TRBV11-2 and TRBJ2-5; 7 bases align to TRBD2. Germline CDR1 is SGHAT and CDR2 is FQNNGV. The junction had 8 bases not matched to a gene; V was cut back by 5 bases and J by 2 bases. The CDR3 is made up of 15 amino acids. The DNA of the CDR3 is TGTGCCAGCAGCCCACCCGTACTAGCGCAAGAGACCCAGTACTTC. It is translated as CASSPPVLAQETQYF.